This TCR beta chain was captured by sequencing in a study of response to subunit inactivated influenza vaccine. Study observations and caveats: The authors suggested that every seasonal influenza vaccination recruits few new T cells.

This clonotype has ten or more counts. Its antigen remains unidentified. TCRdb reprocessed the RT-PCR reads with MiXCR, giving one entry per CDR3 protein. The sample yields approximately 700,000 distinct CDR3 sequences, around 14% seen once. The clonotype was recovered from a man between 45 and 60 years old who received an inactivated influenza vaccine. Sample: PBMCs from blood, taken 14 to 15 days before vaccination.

In nucleotides, the CDR3 is TGTGCCAGCAGCGCAAAACCGGGACTAAATAATTCACCCCTCCACTTT. It is translated as CASSAKPGLNNSPLHF. The chain has TRBV7-9 and TRBJ1-6; D is possibly TRBD1 (5 bases). Looked up from germline, CDR1 is SEHNR and CDR2 is FQNEAQ (reference sequence). Deletions cut 5 bases from V and 5 bases from J, with 16 bases between. The CDR3 is made up of 16 amino acids. The complete variable domain, with remaining parts taken from reference TRBV7-9 and TRBJ1-6, reads DTGVSQNPRHKITKRGQNVTFRCDPISEHNRLYWYRQTLGQGPEFLTYFQNEAQLEKSRLLSDRFSAERPKGSFSTLEIQRTEQGDSAMYLCASSAKPGLNNSPLHFGNGTRLTVT.